The subject of this entry is one TCR beta chain. The antigen remains unidentified. CDR1 and CDR2 (germline): LGHDT, YNNKEL (reference sequence). This CDR3 has 13 residues. Trimming shortened V by 5 bases and J by 1 base, and 8 bases separated the two germline ends. The data were taken from a study of T cell responses to AZD1222 COVID-19 vaccine. Sequencing was performed with immunoSEQ multiplex PCR; in TCRdb, only in-frame clones are kept and a portion is missing. The sample contains around 130,000 clones, around 89% of which appear only once. General study points: Spike-specific TCR breadth and depth were elevated following two AZD1222 doses. Donors were mostly white British, more females; clonal diversity possibly underestimated. Repertoire sampling occurred only after the peak T cell response. Close to half of spike-specific TCRs reportedly recognize unmutated variant regions.

The specimen comprised peripheral blood, sampled on day 0 of AZD1222 vaccination. The chain links TRBV3-1 (or the pseudogene TRBV3-2) to TRBJ1-2; D ambiguous. This clonotype was sampled from an adult in good health. CDR3 region: CASSATFNYGYTF. The CDR3 nucleotides are TGTGCCAGCAGCGCGACGTTTAACTATGGCTACACCTTC.